This T cell receptor (beta chain) was found in a study of T cells after yellow fever vaccination. Background on the study: Preparation used SMART-Seq v4 Ultra Low Input for the low-cell-number fractions. Overall study findings and caveats: The study re-detected most primary-vaccination clones after the booster (roughly 96% CD4, 80% to 90% CD8).

Each CDR3 protein is one row after TCRdb ran MiXCR on the 5' RACE reads. The sample has 400,000 to 450,000 distinct CDR3 sequences, about 19% seen once; the top ten hold roughly a sixth. About this clonotype: What it binds is not known.

V gave up 3 bases and J gave up 8 bases; unmatched junction bases: 9. This CDR3 has 17 amino acids. Per germline, CDR1 MNHNS and CDR2 SASEGT. This TCR was sampled from a man aged 18 to 29 who received the YFV17D yellow fever vaccine. Sequences were derived from PBMCs, sampled before the yellow fever booster vaccination. This chain uses TRBV6-1 with TRBJ2-1; 14 bases are a match to TRBD2. This chain's CDR3 is CASSDRWTSGGSDEQFF. In DNA form, the CDR3 reads TGTGCCAGCAGTGATCGTTGGACTAGCGGGGGGTCCGATGAGCAGTTCTTC.